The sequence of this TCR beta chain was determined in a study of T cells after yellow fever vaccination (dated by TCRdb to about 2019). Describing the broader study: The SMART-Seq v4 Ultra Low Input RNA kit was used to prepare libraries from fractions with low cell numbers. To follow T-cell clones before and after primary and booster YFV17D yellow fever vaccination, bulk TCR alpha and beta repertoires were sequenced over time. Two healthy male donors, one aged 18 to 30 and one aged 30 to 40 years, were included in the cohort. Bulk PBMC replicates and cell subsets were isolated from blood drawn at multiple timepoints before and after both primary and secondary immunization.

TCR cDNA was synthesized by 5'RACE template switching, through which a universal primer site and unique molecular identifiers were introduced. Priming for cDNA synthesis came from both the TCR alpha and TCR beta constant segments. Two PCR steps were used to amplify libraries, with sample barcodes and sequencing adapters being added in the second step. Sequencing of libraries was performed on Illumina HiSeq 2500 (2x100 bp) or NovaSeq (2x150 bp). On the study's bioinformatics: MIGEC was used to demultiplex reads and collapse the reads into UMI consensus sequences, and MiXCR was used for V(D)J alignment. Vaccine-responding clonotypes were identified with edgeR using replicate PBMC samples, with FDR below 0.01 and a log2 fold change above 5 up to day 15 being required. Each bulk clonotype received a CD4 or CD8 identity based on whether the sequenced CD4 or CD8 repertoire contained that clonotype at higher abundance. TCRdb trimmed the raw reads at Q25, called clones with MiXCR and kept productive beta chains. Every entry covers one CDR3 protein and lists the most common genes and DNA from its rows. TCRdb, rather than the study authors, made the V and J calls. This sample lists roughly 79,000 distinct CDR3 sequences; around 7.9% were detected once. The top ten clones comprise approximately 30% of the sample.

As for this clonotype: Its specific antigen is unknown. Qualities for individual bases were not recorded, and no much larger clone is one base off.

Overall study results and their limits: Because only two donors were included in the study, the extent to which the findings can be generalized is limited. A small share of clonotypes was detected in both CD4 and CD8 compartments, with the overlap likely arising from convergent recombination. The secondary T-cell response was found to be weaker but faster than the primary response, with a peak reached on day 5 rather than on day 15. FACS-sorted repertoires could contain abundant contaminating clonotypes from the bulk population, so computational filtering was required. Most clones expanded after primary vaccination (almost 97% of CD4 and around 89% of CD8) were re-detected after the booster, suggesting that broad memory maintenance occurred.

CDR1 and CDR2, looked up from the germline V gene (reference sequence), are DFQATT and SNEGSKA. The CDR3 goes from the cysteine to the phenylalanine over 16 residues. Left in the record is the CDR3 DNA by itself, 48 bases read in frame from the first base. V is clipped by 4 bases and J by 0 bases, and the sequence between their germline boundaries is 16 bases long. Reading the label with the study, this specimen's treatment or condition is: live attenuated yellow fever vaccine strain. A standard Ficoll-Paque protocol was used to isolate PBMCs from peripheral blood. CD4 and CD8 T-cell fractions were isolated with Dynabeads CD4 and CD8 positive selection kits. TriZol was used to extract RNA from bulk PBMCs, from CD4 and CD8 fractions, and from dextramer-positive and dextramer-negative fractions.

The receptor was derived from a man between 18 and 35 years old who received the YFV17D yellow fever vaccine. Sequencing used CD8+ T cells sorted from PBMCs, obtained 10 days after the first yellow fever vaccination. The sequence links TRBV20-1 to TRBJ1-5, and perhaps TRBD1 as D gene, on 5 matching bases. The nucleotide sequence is TGCAGTGCTAAAAACCCGCGGGACTTTAGCAATCAGCCCCAGCATTTT. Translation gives CSAKNPRDFSNQPQHF.